The 27 T cell receptor beta chains presented below share a single source sample, sequenced in a study of patients and donors after allogeneic stem cell transplantation (dated by TCRdb to 2019 to 2021). Library method: RT-PCR. TCRdb shows the sequencer as NextSeq 550. TCRdb applied fastp at Q25 and MiXCR to the public reads, then kept only in-frame beta chains. Every entry covers one CDR3 protein and lists the most common genes and DNA from its rows. This sample comprises approximately 200,000 distinct CDR3 sequences, less than 45% of them detected only once. The top ten clones comprise about 33% of the sample. Specimen: blood, either unsorted or a sorted T cell fraction (not recorded which). Source of these receptors: a human donor who was either an allogeneic HSCT recipient or a stem cell or donor lymphocyte infusion donor (not recorded which). It is not recorded whose cells these are; they may come from a transplant donor.

This chain links TRBV5-5 with TRBJ2-1, with 15 bases fitting TRBD2. V trimming: 7 bases; J trimming: 9 bases; junction bases outside the gene matches: 8. Germline V gene lookup returns CDR1 SGHKS and CDR2 YYEKEE (reference sequence). The CDR3 covers 15 residues. This chain's CDR3 is CASGPGLAGGAEQFF. CDR3 sequence (DNA): TGTGCCAGCGGGCCGGGACTAGCGGGAGGCGCTGAGCAGTTCTTC.

The chain couples TRBV12-3 or TRBV12-4 to TRBJ2-3; 12 bases are a match to TRBD2. The CDR3 has 16 residues. Trimming removed 3 bases from V and 7 bases from J; junction bases left unmatched: 8. The chain's CDR3 is CASSFRTSGNSHTQYF. The DNA for the CDR3 is TGTGCCAGCAGTTTTCGGACTAGCGGGAACTCCCATACGCAGTATTTT.

This chain links TRBV12-3 or TRBV12-4 with TRBJ1-5, with D unclear. The V end was cut by 6 bases, the J end by 2 bases, with 11 bases between. The CDR3 has 14 residues. The CDR3 protein is CASSHQLGNQPQHF. CDR3 DNA sequence: TGTGCCAGCAGCCACCAGTTAGGCAATCAGCCCCAGCATTTT.

This chain links TRBV5-1 with TRBJ2-7, with D unclear. V was clipped by 5 bases and J by 10 bases, with 16 bases between them. This CDR3 has 12 residues. Germline CDR1 SGHRS, CDR2 YFSETQ. CDR3 residues: CASSGHRLEQYF. The CDR3 nucleotides are TGCGCCAGCAGTGGTCATAGGCTTGAACAGTACTTC.

The chain combines TRBV6-5 with TRBJ1-2, with 8 bases fitting TRBD1. Germline loops: CDR1 MNHEY, CDR2 SVGAGI. The J segment lost 3 bases and the V segment lost 2 bases, leaving 23 bases of the junction unmatched. The CDR3 length is 21 residues. The CDR3 sequence is CASSYLYSLHGQGERDYGYTF. CDR3 in DNA: TGTGCCAGCAGTTACCTCTACTCCCTTCATGGACAGGGAGAGAGGGACTATGGCTACACCTTC.

This clonotype was detected a few times. The V gene is TRBV20-1, the J gene TRBJ1-1; D is perhaps TRBD1 (6 bases). The CDR3 is 16 amino acids. Germline assignment: CDR1 DFQATT and CDR2 SNEGSKA (reference sequence). Trimming stripped 0 bases from V and 1 base from J, with 15 bases between. In DNA, the CDR3 is TGCAGTGCTAGAGATCCGCTTATCAGGGGGAACACTGAAGCTTTCTTT. Translating gives CSARDPLIRGNTEAFF.

V and J are TRBV2 and TRBJ2-1; 10 bases fit TRBD1. The germline V gene has CDR1 SNHLY and CDR2 FYNNEI. This CDR3 is 15 amino acids long. Unmatched junction bases numbered 2, after V lost 2 bases and J lost 4 bases. In DNA, the CDR3 is TGTGCCAGCAGTGAAAGGGACAGGGGTTACAATGAGCAGTTCTTC. This codes for CASSERDRGYNEQFF.

This sequence joins TRBV4-3 and TRBJ2-7; weak D call: TRBD1 (7 bases). The CDR3 runs 16 residues. The V gene lost 3 bases and the J gene lost 0 bases, with 15 bases spanning the gap. The germline V gene has CDR1 LGHNA and CDR2 YSLEER. The CDR3 coding sequence is TGCGCCAGCAGCCACGATAATCAGGGGGGCTCCTACGAGCAGTACTTC. Its translation: CASSHDNQGGSYEQYF.

The CDR3: CAWSVLAEDTQYF. In nucleotides, the CDR3 is TGTGCCTGGAGTGTACTAGCGGAAGATACGCAGTATTTT. This chain links TRBV30 with TRBJ2-3; 8 nucleotides align to TRBD2. Trimming at V came to 0 bases and at J to 5 bases, leaving 1 base not matched to a gene. The CDR3 extends over 13 amino acids. CDR1 is GTSNPN, CDR2 SVGIG, per germline (reference sequence).

V and J are TRBV4-3 and TRBJ1-1; a possible D gene is TRBD1 (5 bases). Germline lookup yields CDR1 LGHNA and CDR2 YSLEER. Trimming shortened V by 0 bases and J by 4 bases, and 12 bases separated the two germline ends. The CDR3 has 15 residues. CDR3 protein: CASSQDGGKGTEAFF. The CDR3 region has the DNA TGCGCCAGCAGCCAAGATGGGGGGAAGGGCACTGAAGCTTTCTTT.

The rearrangement uses TRBV7-9 and TRBJ2-1, with 12 bases lining up with TRBD2. The CDR3 has 14 residues. V dropped 8 bases and J dropped 6; count of bases not matched to a gene: 5. Germline values: CDR1 SEHNR, CDR2 FQNEAQ (reference sequence). The CDR3 DNA sequence: TGTGCCAGCCAGACTAGCGGGAGTGGCAATGAGCAGTTCTTC. Its translation is CASQTSGSGNEQFF.

This chain connects TRBV3-1 to TRBJ1-2, with unresolved D. This CDR3 comprises 12 residues. Germline V lookup: CDR1 LGHDT, CDR2 YNNKEL (reference sequence). Between the trimmed V and J ends, which lost 6 bases and 7 bases, there was a span of 12 bases. The CDR3 DNA reads as TGTGCCAGCAGGGGGTCCCTTGGTGGCTACACCTTC. Translated, it gives CASRGSLGGYTF.

This clonotype has only a few counts. This chain connects TRBV6-2 or TRBV6-3 to TRBJ1-2, with D maybe TRBD1 (5 bases). The CDR3 has 13 residues. Trimming pared 0 bases from V and 8 bases from J, leaving 10 bases between. CDR1 and CDR2 (germline): MNHEY, SVGEGT. CDR3 coding DNA: TGTGCCAGCAGTTACTCCTGGGGCGAAGGCTACACCTTC. It codes for CASSYSWGEGYTF.

The CDR3 protein is CASTRQPGGDTEAFF. In nucleotides, the CDR3 is TGTGCCAGCACCCGCCAGCCCGGAGGGGACACTGAAGCTTTCTTT. The rearrangement links TRBV28 to TRBJ1-1, with D possibly TRBD1 on 5 matching bases. The CDR3 extends over 15 amino acids. Germline lookup yields CDR1 MDHEN and CDR2 SYDVKM. The V gene lost 7 bases and the J gene lost 3 bases, with 18 bases spanning the gap.

CDR3 bases: TGTGCCAGCAGCCAGGGAGGCCAGGGATCGGATCAGCCCCAGCATTTT. It encodes CASSQGGQGSDQPQHF. J is TRBJ1-5 and V is TRBV4-2; a possible D gene is TRBD1 (5 bases). The V end lost 3 bases, the J end lost 5 bases, and 17 bases lay between the germline ends. From germline, CDR1 is LGHNA and CDR2 YNFKEQ. CDR3 length: 16 amino acids.

This chain uses TRBV7-3 with TRBJ2-1; 8 bases agree with TRBD2. Germline V gene lookup returns CDR1 SGHTA and CDR2 FQGTGA. The CDR3 is 18 residues long. With 1 base clipped from V and 0 bases from J, the junction kept 8 bases outside the gene matches. CDR3 sequence reads: CASSLRSNGRGSYNEQFF. DNA for the CDR3: TGTGCCAGCAGCTTAAGGAGTAACGGGAGGGGCTCCTACAATGAGCAGTTCTTC.

The chain is built from TRBV7-2 and TRBJ2-3; D possibly matches TRBD1 or TRBD2 (6 bases each). The CDR3 totals 22 residues. The germline CDR1 and CDR2 sequences are SGHTA and FQGNSA. Trimming took 3 bases from V and 1 from J, leaving 32 bases between them. CDR3 nucleotides: TGTGCCAGCAGCTTCCCCCGGGGGCCCGGAGACTTCTTAGTTGGCCGCACAGATACGCAGTATTTT. This encodes CASSFPRGPGDFLVGRTDTQYF.

This chain links TRBV12-3 or TRBV12-4 with TRBJ1-1; 9 nucleotides match TRBD1. V gave up 4 bases and J gave up 11 bases; unmatched junction bases: 5. The CDR3 runs to 12 residues. The CDR3, as DNA: TGTGCCAGCAGTTCCGACGACAGGGGGGCTTTCTTT. Protein sequence: CASSSDDRGAFF.

This clonotype has only a few counts. This sequence joins TRBV5-6 and TRBJ1-1; 9 nucleotides line up with TRBD1. The CDR3 totals 14 residues. With V trimmed by 4 bases and J by 5 bases, 6 bases remained unmatched. Germline values: CDR1 SGHDT, CDR2 YYEEEE. CDR3 nucleotides: TGTGCCAGCAGCCGGGGACAGGGAGGAACTGAAGCTTTCTTT. Residues: CASSRGQGGTEAFF.

The chain has TRBV4-3 and TRBJ2-3; TRBD1 is a possible D gene (6 bases). The CDR3 sequence is 15 residues long. V lost 2 bases and J 2 bases, leaving 11 bases between the germline ends. From germline, CDR1 is LGHNA and CDR2 YSLEER. The CDR3 is CASSQLRDNTDTQYF. The CDR3, as DNA: TGCGCCAGCAGCCAACTGAGGGACAACACAGATACGCAGTATTTT.

This clonotype was observed a few times. The chain recombines TRBV7-2 with TRBJ2-5; the match to TRBD2 covers 9 bases. Unmatched junction bases numbered 6, after V lost 1 base and J lost 3 bases. CDR1 SGHTA and CDR2 FQGNSA come from the germline V gene. This CDR3 spans 16 amino acids. In DNA form, the CDR3 reads TGTGCCAGCAGCTTAGATCTGGCGGGAGGGAAAGAGACCCAGTACTTC. Residues: CASSLDLAGGKETQYF.

This chain joins TRBV4-2 and TRBJ2-3; 11 positions agree with TRBD2. Germline lookup yields CDR1 LGHNA and CDR2 YNFKEQ. This CDR3 spans 16 amino acids. V was clipped by 5 bases and J by 2 bases; unmatched bases: 6. CDR3 DNA: TGTGCCAGCAGCTACGGGACTAGCGGAGTCACAGATACGCAGTATTTT. It translates to CASSYGTSGVTDTQYF.

The V gene is TRBV7-2, the J gene TRBJ1-4; D possibly corresponds to TRBD1 (5 bases). The CDR3 has 16 amino acids. Trimming removed 5 bases from V and 5 bases from J, with 18 bases in between. Germline V gives CDR1 SGHTA, CDR2 FQGNSA. CDR3 nucleotide sequence: TGTGCCAGCAGCCTAGGGCAGGGAGGCGTAAATGAAAAACTGTTTTTT. This encodes CASSLGQGGVNEKLFF.

This clonotype was detected only once. V gene TRBV7-9 combines with J gene TRBJ1-4; a possible D gene is TRBD1 (6 bases). Trimming left V 5 bases short and J 5 bases short, with 15 bases between. CDR3 length equals 15 residues. Germline-derived CDR1 and CDR2 are SEHNR and FQNEAQ (reference sequence). CDR3 residues: CASSTLGAVNEKLFF. CDR3 in DNA: TGTGCCAGCAGCACCCTGGGGGCAGTAAATGAAAAACTGTTTTTT.

J is TRBJ2-3 and V is TRBV7-8, with 8 nucleotides matching TRBD1. From germline, CDR1 is SGHVS and CDR2 FQNEAQ. With 6 bases clipped from V and 4 bases from J, the junction kept 9 bases outside the gene matches. The CDR3 has 15 amino acids. DNA for the CDR3: TGTGCCAGCAGTTCCGGCAGGGGGCGCCCAGATACGCAGTATTTT. Its translation is CASSSGRGRPDTQYF.

Ten or more counts support this clonotype. The chain links TRBV20-1 to TRBJ1-1; D is possibly TRBD1 (6 bases). V lost 0 bases and J lost 5, with 19 bases in between. CDR1 is DFQATT and CDR2 is SNEGSKA in the germline V gene (reference sequence). This CDR3 comprises 16 residues. CDR3 region: CSARDLLRGATTEAFF. In nucleotides, the CDR3 is TGCAGTGCTAGAGATCTCCTTCGGGGGGCAACGACTGAAGCTTTCTTT.

This chain joins TRBV5-1 and TRBJ1-2; D is uncertain. Germline V gene data show CDR1 as SGHRS and CDR2 as YFSETQ. V lost 1 base, J lost 7 bases, and 14 bases lay in between. The length of the CDR3 is 14 residues. The CDR3 DNA reads as TGCGCCAGCAGCTTGCTGGGGAGAGGTGGTGGCTACACCTTC. The encoded protein is CASSLLGRGGGYTF.